This T cell receptor (beta chain) was retrieved from a study of blood T cell repertoires in COVID-19. Overall study: There were acute and convalescent COVID-19 samples, and they came from the United States, Italy and Spain.

Resolution of symptoms, clearance, or two negative PCRs was present in recovered Cohort 3 donors. TCRdb's copy holds only in-frame clones and misses some; the assay was immunoSEQ multiplex PCR. The sample comprises some 200,000 clones, 75% to 85% of which are singletons, and 12% rests with the top ten. Germline V CDR1 and CDR2: GTSNPN, SVGIG (reference sequence). The V gene lost 4 bases and the J gene lost 4 bases, with 10 bases spanning the gap. The length of the CDR3 is 12 residues. The clonotype originates from a man aged 35-49 years who had recovered from COVID-19. The chain has TRBV30 and TRBJ1-2; tentative D call: TRBD1 (5 bases). The sample taken for sequencing was PBMCs or T cells enriched from blood (not recorded which). CDR3 nucleotide sequence: TGTGCCTGGAATCGTCAGGGCTATGGCTACACCTTC. Protein product: CAWNRQGYGYTF.